This T cell receptor beta chain appears in the sequencing data of a study of blood T cells in healthy people across ages. A second roughly 7 to 12 cycle PCR used barcoded and J-beta primers. TCRdb re-analysed the 5' RACE reads in MiXCR, keeping a single row per CDR3 protein. The sample yields fewer than 650,000 distinct CDR3 sequences, around 27% seen once. Many counts were recorded for this clonotype. This may be a read error: a much more frequent sequence differs by one nucleotide. The germline V gene encodes CDR1 SGHRS and CDR2 YFSETQ. This CDR3 contains 16 residues. These data were also reused for a study on T cells of mothers and their children. This second study says: Each child contributed some 3 million TCR beta CDR3 reads, while each mother contributed over 8 million.

Specimen: blood. This receptor was taken from a boy under 10 years old in good health. The J gene is TRBJ2-5, the V gene TRBV5-1, with TRBD2 matching over 13 bases. CDR3 amino acids: CATRTGLAGEGETQCF. Here the CDR3 DNA reads TGCGCCACCCGAACCGGACTAGCGGGAGAAGGAGAGACCCAGTGCTTC.